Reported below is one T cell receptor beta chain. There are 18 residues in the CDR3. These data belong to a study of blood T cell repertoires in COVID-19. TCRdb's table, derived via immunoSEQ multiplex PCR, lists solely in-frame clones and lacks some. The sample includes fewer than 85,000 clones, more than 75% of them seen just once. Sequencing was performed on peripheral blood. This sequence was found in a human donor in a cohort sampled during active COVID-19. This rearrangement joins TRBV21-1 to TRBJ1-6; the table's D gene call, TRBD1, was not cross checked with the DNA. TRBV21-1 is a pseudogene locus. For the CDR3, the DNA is TGTGCCAGCAGGGGGGCGACTGCCCCGAGCTCCTATAATTCACCCCTCCACTTT. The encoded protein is CASRGATAPSSYNSPLHF.